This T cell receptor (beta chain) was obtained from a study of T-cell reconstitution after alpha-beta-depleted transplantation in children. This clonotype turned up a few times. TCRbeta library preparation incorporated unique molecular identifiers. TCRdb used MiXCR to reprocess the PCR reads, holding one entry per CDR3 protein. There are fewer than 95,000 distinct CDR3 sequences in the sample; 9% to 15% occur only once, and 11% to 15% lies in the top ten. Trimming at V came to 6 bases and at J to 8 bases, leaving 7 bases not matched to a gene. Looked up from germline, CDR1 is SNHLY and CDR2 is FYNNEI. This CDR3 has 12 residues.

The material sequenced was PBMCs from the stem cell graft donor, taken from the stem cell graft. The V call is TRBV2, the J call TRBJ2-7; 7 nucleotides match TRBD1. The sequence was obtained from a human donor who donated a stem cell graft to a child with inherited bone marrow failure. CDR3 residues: CASSATGVQQYF. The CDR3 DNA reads TGTGCCAGCAGCGCCACAGGGGTTCAGCAGTACTTC.